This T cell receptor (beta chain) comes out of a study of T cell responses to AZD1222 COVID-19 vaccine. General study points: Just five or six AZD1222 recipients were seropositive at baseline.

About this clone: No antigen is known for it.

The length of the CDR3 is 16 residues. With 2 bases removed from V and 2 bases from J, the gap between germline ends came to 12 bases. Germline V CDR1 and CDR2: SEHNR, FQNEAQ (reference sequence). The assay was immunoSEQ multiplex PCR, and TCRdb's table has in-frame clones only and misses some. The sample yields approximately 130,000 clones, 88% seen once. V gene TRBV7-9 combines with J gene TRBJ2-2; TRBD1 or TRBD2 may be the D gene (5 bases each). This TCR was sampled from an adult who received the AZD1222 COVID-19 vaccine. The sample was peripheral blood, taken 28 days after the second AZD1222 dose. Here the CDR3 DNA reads TGTGCCAGCAGCTTACCTTCCCGGGGCAACACCGGGGAGCTGTTTTTT. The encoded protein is CASSLPSRGNTGELFF.